These 26 T cell receptor beta chains were all obtained from the same sample, sequenced in a study of blood T cell repertoires in COVID-19. Assay: immunoSEQ multiplex PCR; the TCRdb copy retains only in-frame clones and omits some. The sample lists some 100,000 clones; 75% to 90% were seen once. Sequencing used peripheral blood. The receptor source for this set is a human donor in a cohort sampled during active COVID-19.

The rearrangement joins TRBV18 to TRBJ1-4, with D possibly TRBD1 on 6 matching bases. V lost 6 bases to trimming and J lost 4 bases, with 15 bases between them. The CDR3 has 15 residues. Germline loops: CDR1 KGHSH, CDR2 LQKENI. Written as DNA, the CDR3 is TGTGCCAGCTCGCCCCAGGGGTTTGGTAATGAAAAACTGTTTTTT. Translated: CASSPQGFGNEKLFF.

Only a few counts were recorded for this clone. The chain couples TRBV28 to TRBJ2-2; D perhaps matches TRBD2 (6 bases). With 7 bases removed from V and 6 bases from J, the gap between germline ends came to 12 bases. The germline CDR1 and CDR2 sequences are MDHEN and SYDVKM. The CDR3 has 13 residues. CDR3 in amino acids: CASKTGDAGELFF. CDR3 nucleotides: TGTGCCAGCAAGACGGGAGATGCCGGGGAGCTGTTTTTT.

The rearrangement links TRBV5-1 to TRBJ1-2; 8 bases line up with TRBD1. Losses at the gene ends were 3 bases for V and 4 bases for J; bases not matched to a gene: 5. The germline CDR1 and CDR2 sequences are SGHRS and YFSETQ. This CDR3 is 14 amino acids long. This CDR3 reads CASSWEGTGYGYTF. The CDR3 nucleotides read TGCGCCAGCAGCTGGGAAGGGACAGGCTATGGCTACACCTTC.

The chain has TRBV5-4 and TRBJ2-4, with D possibly TRBD2 on 7 matching bases. The CDR3 is made up of 16 amino acids. Trimming removed 4 bases at V and 9 bases at J, with 23 bases between. Germline loops: CDR1 SGHNT, CDR2 YYREEE (reference sequence). CDR3 bases: TGTGCCAGCAGCCCCGGGGGCGGGAGAGGGGGGAGCATTCAGTACTTC. This translates into CASSPGGGRGGSIQYF.

This clone was recorded only once. This rearrangement joins TRBV18 to TRBJ2-5, with D perhaps matching TRBD1 (5 bases). CDR3 size: 13 residues. Germline V gene lookup returns CDR1 KGHSH and CDR2 LQKENI. Trimming took off 3 bases at V and 1 base at J, with 6 bases between the two ends. The CDR3, as DNA: TGTGCCAGCTCACCGGGGCGCCAAGAGACCCAGTACTTC. It yields the protein CASSPGRQETQYF.

The chain links TRBV4-1 to TRBJ2-7, with TRBD2 identical over 7 bases. The CDR3 length is 15 residues. Losses at the gene ends were 4 bases for V and 1 base for J; bases not matched to a gene: 7. CDR1 is MGHRA and CDR2 is YSYEKL in the germline V gene. The CDR3 here is CASSRTGEGSYEQYF. In nucleotides, the CDR3 is TGCGCCAGCAGCCGGACCGGGGAGGGTTCCTACGAGCAGTACTTC.

The V call is TRBV15, the J call TRBJ1-5; 7 positions match TRBD1. CDR3 length equals 17 residues. Germline CDR1 reads LNHNV; CDR2 reads YYDKDF (reference sequence). V was clipped by 3 bases and J by 0 bases; unmatched bases: 8. CDR3 residues: CATSRGKGTDSNQPQHF. CDR3 in DNA: TGTGCCACCAGCAGGGGGAAGGGGACAGATAGCAATCAGCCCCAGCATTTT. Full variable domain (missing parts from reference TRBV15 and TRBJ1-5): DAMVIQNPRYQVTQFGKPVTLSCSQTLNHNVMYWYQQKSSQAPKLLFHYYDKDFNNEADTPDNFQSRRPNTSFCFLDIRSPGLGDTAMYLCATSRGKGTDSNQPQHFGDGTRLSIL.

CDR3 loop: CASSPRTGINQPQHF. Here the CDR3 DNA reads TGTGCCAGCAGCCCGAGGACAGGGATCAATCAGCCCCAGCATTTT. The chain recombines TRBV27 with TRBJ1-5, with 8 nucleotides matching TRBD1. Looked up from germline, CDR1 is MNHEY and CDR2 is SMNVEV (reference sequence). The CDR3 contains 15 residues. The trim removed 6 bases at V and 3 bases at J, leaving 7 bases unmatched.

This chain connects TRBV16 to TRBJ1-5, with D possibly matching TRBD1 (5 bases). This CDR3 has 14 residues. Germline CDR1 is KGHSY and CDR2 is FQNENV. Trimming cost V 3 bases and J 2 bases, with 8 bases left between them. The CDR3 loop is CASSQSTGNQPQHF. CDR3 in DNA: TGTGCCAGCAGCCAGTCGACAGGCAATCAGCCCCAGCATTTT.

The chain combines TRBV20-1 with TRBJ1-2, with 7 bases fitting TRBD1. This CDR3 has 14 amino acids. Germline-derived CDR1 and CDR2 are DFQATT and SNEGSKA (reference sequence). Trimming took 3 bases from V and 4 from J; bases not matched to a gene: 8. CDR3 nucleotides: TGCAGTGCTAGTCCGCAGGGGGATGGCTATGGCTACACCTTC. Translating gives CSASPQGDGYGYTF.

The CDR3 here is CASSLMSSGANVLTF. The CDR3 DNA reads TGTGCCAGCAGCCTAATGAGCTCTGGGGCCAACGTCCTGACTTTC. The V and J genes are TRBV7-2 and TRBJ2-6; D call uncertain. CDR1 is SGHTA, CDR2 FQGNSA, per germline. V lost 5 bases to trimming and J lost 0 bases, with 8 bases between them. The CDR3 has 15 residues.

The chain joins TRBV11-2 to TRBJ2-5; D is uncertain. The CDR3 has 12 amino acids. Germline CDR1 and CDR2: SGHAT and FQNNGV. Between the trimmed V and J ends, which lost 1 base and 5 bases, there was a span of 5 bases. In nucleotides, the CDR3 is TGTGCCAGCAGCTTAGTTCGGGAGACCCAGTACTTC. Translation gives CASSLVRETQYF. Full variable domain (missing parts from reference TRBV11-2 and TRBJ2-5): EAGVAQSPRYKIIEKRQSVAFWCNPISGHATLYWYQQILGQGPKLLIQFQNNGVVDDSQLPKDRFSAERLKGVDSTLKIQPAKLEDSAVYLCASSLVRETQYFGPGTRLLVL.

The V gene is TRBV19, the J gene TRBJ1-5; D is undetermined. Germline CDR1 LNHDA, CDR2 SQIVND (reference sequence). Trimming stripped 2 bases from V and 1 base from J, with 12 bases between. The length of the CDR3 is 16 residues. CDR3 in amino acids: CASSIPPGSSNQPQHF. For the CDR3, the DNA is TGTGCCAGTAGTATACCCCCGGGGTCCAGCAATCAGCCCCAGCATTTT.

This chain joins TRBV11-2 and TRBJ2-1; 10 bases agree with TRBD2. There are 18 residues in the CDR3. Germline assignment: CDR1 SGHAT and CDR2 FQNNGV. The trim removed 3 bases at V and 5 bases at J, leaving 13 bases unmatched. As DNA, the CDR3 is TGTGCCAGCAGCTTTTGGACCCTAAGACTAGCGGGCCACAATGAGCAGTTCTTC. Amino acids: CASSFWTLRLAGHNEQFF.

This chain joins TRBV19 and TRBJ1-1; TRBD1 aligns across 7 bases. Germline loops: CDR1 LNHDA, CDR2 SQIVND (reference sequence). CDR3 size: 14 residues. The trim removed 4 bases at V and 1 base at J, leaving 3 bases unmatched. CDR3 sequence: CASSTDRENTEAFF. CDR3 DNA sequence: TGTGCCAGTAGTACCGACAGGGAGAACACTGAAGCTTTCTTT. The full variable domain, in which reference TRBV19 and TRBJ1-1 provide the parts outside the CDR3, is DGGITQSPKYLFRKEGQNVTLSCEQNLNHDAMYWYRQDPGQGLRLIYYSQIVNDFQKGDIAEGYSVSREKKESFPLTVTSAQKNPTAFYLCASSTDRENTEAFFGQGTRLTVV.

This CDR3 is CASRVQGVGETQYF. The CDR3 coding sequence is TGCGCCAGCAGGGTTCAGGGGGTCGGGGAGACCCAGTACTTC. This sequence joins TRBV5-1 and TRBJ2-5, with TRBD1 matching over 7 bases. CDR1 and CDR2 from the germline V gene are SGHRS and YFSETQ. This CDR3 has 14 amino acids. The ends lost 5 bases at V and 5 bases at J; junction bases unmatched: 9. Looking up the rest from reference TRBV5-1 and TRBJ2-5 gives the full variable domain: KAGVTQTPRYLIKTRGQQVTLSCSPISGHRSVSWYQQTPGQGLQFLFEYFSETQRNKGNFPGRFSGRQFSNSRSEMNVSTLELGDSALYLCASRVQGVGETQYFGPGTRLLVL.

V gene TRBV6-5 combines with J gene TRBJ1-6; D is uncertain. The germline V and J ends were trimmed by 4 bases and 6 bases, with 10 bases remaining between them. The CDR3 contains 14 residues. Germline loops: CDR1 MNHEY, CDR2 SVGAGI. CDR3 nucleotides: TGTGCCAGCAGTTGGGCAGAGCCTAATTCACCCCTCCACTTT. Translating it yields CASSWAEPNSPLHF.

Comments on this clone: A read error may account for a junction end that differs from germline. V and J are TRBV12-3 or TRBV12-4 and TRBJ1-2; D is unclear. This CDR3 region has 13 residues. CDR3 region: CASSPLTNYGYTF. CDR3 nucleotide sequence: TGTGCCAGCAGTCCCTTGACTAATTATGGCTACACCTTC.

This chain uses TRBV9 with TRBJ1-6; no firm D call. V shed 3 bases and J shed 8 bases, with 12 bases lying between them. Germline V gene data show CDR1 as SGDLS and CDR2 as YYNGEE. This CDR3 has 14 amino acids. CDR3 region: CASSGTEIHSPLHF. In DNA, the CDR3 is TGTGCCAGCAGCGGAACAGAGATTCATTCACCCCTCCACTTT. Together with reference TRBV9 and TRBJ1-6, the CDR3 gives the full variable domain: DSGVTQTPKHLITATGQRVTLRCSPRSGDLSVYWYQQSLDQGLQFLIQYYNGEERAKGNILERFSAQQFPDLHSELNLSSLELGDSALYFCASSGTEIHSPLHFGNGTRLTVT.

The chain employs TRBV7-2 and TRBJ1-6, with D perhaps matching TRBD1 (6 bases). CDR1 is SGHTA and CDR2 is FQGNSA in the germline V gene. CDR3 length: 16 residues. The V gene lost 6 bases and the J gene lost 9 bases, with 21 bases spanning the gap. This CDR3 is CASSTDSDVTSSPLHF. The CDR3 nucleotides read TGTGCCAGCAGTACGGACAGCGACGTAACGTCTTCACCCCTCCACTTT.

The count of this clone is one. The chain carries TRBV6-5 and TRBJ2-1, with TRBD1 identical over 12 bases. Trimming at V came to 6 bases and at J to 7 bases, leaving 7 bases not matched to a gene. CDR3 length equals 15 residues. From germline, CDR1 is MNHEY and CDR2 SVGAGI. This CDR3 reads CASSPGTGGRNEQFF. The CDR3 nucleotides are TGTGCCAGCAGCCCGGGGACAGGGGGCAGGAATGAGCAGTTCTTC.

This clone was detected only once. This chain links TRBV30 with TRBJ1-6, with TRBD1 as a possible D gene (5 bases). The V gene lost 2 bases and the J gene lost 6 bases, with 26 bases spanning the gap. The germline CDR1 and CDR2 sequences are GTSNPN and SVGIG (reference sequence). This CDR3 contains 19 residues. CDR3 bases: TGTGCCTGGAGTTCCGCTCCCGTCTTCTTCGGGGGGGTTAATTCACCCCTCCACTTT. It codes for CAWSSAPVFFGGVNSPLHF.

The V call is TRBV10-1, the J call TRBJ2-2; 7 bases match TRBD1. CDR3 length: 15 amino acids. Germline V gene data show CDR1 as WNHNN and CDR2 as SYGVQD (reference sequence). Germline trimming cut 5 bases from V and 0 bases from J; bases unmatched to any gene: 3. CDR3 DNA: TGCGCCAGCAGTAAAGGGACAGCGAACACCGGGGAGCTGTTTTTT. The encoded protein is CASSKGTANTGELFF.

This chain connects TRBV15 to TRBJ1-2; TRBD1 matches 9 bases. V lost 0 bases and J lost 7; bases outside the gene matches: 9. CDR1 and CDR2 from the germline V gene are LNHNV and YYDKDF (reference sequence). CDR3 length: 16 amino acids. The CDR3 spells CATSRDKDRGLGGYTF. The CDR3 coding sequence is TGTGCCACCAGCAGAGATAAGGACAGGGGTTTGGGTGGCTACACCTTC.

In this sample, this clone turned up a few times. The V call is TRBV29-1, the J call TRBJ2-1, with 8 bases matching TRBD2. CDR1 SQVTM and CDR2 ANQGSEA come from the germline V gene. The CDR3 sequence is 16 residues long. J gave up 5 bases and V 5 bases, and 14 bases lay outside the gene matches. The CDR3 DNA sequence: TGCAGCGTTCCCCCCCCGACAGGACTAGCAGACAATGAGCAGTTCTTC. This encodes CSVPPPTGLADNEQFF.

The chain joins TRBV11-3 to TRBJ2-7, with 7 bases fitting TRBD2. The germline V gene encodes CDR1 SGHNT and CDR2 YENEEA. The length of the CDR3 is 15 residues. With 2 bases clipped from V and 5 bases from J, the junction kept 9 bases outside the gene matches. In DNA form, the CDR3 reads TGTGCCAGCAGCTTAAGGATTGGCGGGAGCGACGAGCAGTACTTC. Protein product: CASSLRIGGSDEQYF.